The rows below give T cell receptor beta chains drawn from one sample of a study of PD-1 blockade in classical Hodgkin lymphoma. The table came from immunoSEQ multiplex PCR; TCRdb's copy has only in-frame clones and leaves some out. The table has roughly 21,000 clones, 85% seen once. This specimen was peripheral blood mononuclear cells (PBMCs), taken before the fourth cycle of nivolumab. These receptors came from a human donor with classical Hodgkin lymphoma. Each CDR3 is given with its conserved first and last residue. The D gene is left open where the match is weak. Expanded clones get a size class; other rows say once, few or many, or leave the size out.

v_gene: TRBV13; j_gene: TRBJ2-5; abundance: -; d_gene: -; CDR3aa: CASSLRLGGAQYF; CDR3nt: TGTGCCAGCAGCTTACGACTGGGCGGGGCCCAGTACTTC
v_gene: TRBV5-5; j_gene: TRBJ1-5; abundance: once; d_gene: -; CDR3aa: CASSLVSGASNQPQHF; CDR3nt: TGTGCCAGCAGCTTGGTTTCGGGTGCCAGCAATCAGCCCCAGCATTTT
v_gene: TRBV6-5; j_gene: TRBJ2-1; abundance: -; d_gene: -; CDR3aa: CASSYPGGHNEQFF; CDR3nt: TGTGCCAGCAGTTACCCTGGGGGGCACAATGAGCAGTTCTTC
v_gene: TRBV7-3; j_gene: TRBJ2-3; abundance: -; d_gene: -; CDR3aa: CASSLMGGSTDTQYF; CDR3nt: TGTGCCAGCAGCTTAATGGGCGGCAGCACAGATACGCAGTATTTT
v_gene: TRBV11-3; j_gene: TRBJ2-3; abundance: -; d_gene: -; CDR3aa: CASSRFGEGDTQYF; CDR3nt: -
v_gene: TRBV30; j_gene: TRBJ1-2; abundance: -; d_gene: TRBD1; CDR3aa: CAWTDRGRETNTF; CDR3nt: TGTGCCTGGACCGACAGGGGGCGGGAAACTAACACCTTC
v_gene: TRBV28; j_gene: TRBJ2-5; abundance: -; d_gene: -; CDR3aa: CASSLSLRPEETQYF; CDR3nt: TGTGCCAGCAGTTTAAGTTTGAGGCCAGAAGAGACCCAGTACTTC
v_gene: TRBV27; j_gene: TRBJ2-5; abundance: -; d_gene: -; CDR3aa: CASSFGRKETQYF; CDR3nt: TGTGCCAGCAGTTTCGGGCGGAAAGAGACCCAGTACTTC
v_gene: TRBV28; j_gene: TRBJ1-6; abundance: -; d_gene: TRBD1; CDR3aa: CASSVGQGGSPLHF; CDR3nt: TGTGCCAGCAGCGTAGGACAGGGGGGGTCACCCCTCCACTTT
v_gene: TRBV9; j_gene: TRBJ1-5; abundance: -; d_gene: TRBD1; CDR3aa: CASSPGTVGNQPQHF; CDR3nt: TGTGCCAGCAGCCCCGGGACAGTGGGCAATCAGCCCCAGCATTTT
v_gene: TRBV6-5; j_gene: TRBJ2-1; abundance: -; d_gene: -; CDR3aa: CASSYSAIYNEQFF; CDR3nt: TGTGCCAGCAGTTACTCGGCCATTTACAATGAGCAGTTCTTC
v_gene: TRBV11-2; j_gene: TRBJ1-6; abundance: -; d_gene: -; CDR3aa: CASSLEARALHF; CDR3nt: TGTGCCAGCAGCTTAGAGGCCAGGGCCCTCCACTTT
v_gene: TRBV7-8; j_gene: TRBJ2-6; abundance: -; d_gene: TRBD2; CDR3aa: CASSLGLAGAGANVLTF; CDR3nt: TGTGCCAGCAGCCTGGGACTAGCGGGAGCAGGGGCCAACGTCCTGACTTTC
v_gene: TRBV6-1; j_gene: TRBJ1-1; abundance: -; d_gene: -; CDR3aa: CASSARSINSAEAFF; CDR3nt: TGTGCCAGCAGTGCTCGGTCGATAAACTCAGCTGAAGCTTTCTTT
v_gene: TRBV5-1; j_gene: TRBJ1-2; abundance: -; d_gene: TRBD1; CDR3aa: CASGAGGGNYGYTF; CDR3nt: TGCGCCAGCGGAGCAGGGGGTGGGAACTATGGCTACACCTTC
v_gene: TRBV6-5; j_gene: TRBJ1-4; abundance: -; d_gene: -; CDR3aa: CASSYTFSTGEKLFF; CDR3nt: TGTGCCAGCAGTTACACGTTCTCTACAGGGGAAAAACTGTTTTTT
v_gene: TRBV2; j_gene: TRBJ1-2; abundance: once; d_gene: TRBD1; CDR3aa: CASKETGGNYGYTF; CDR3nt: TGTGCCAGCAAGGAGACAGGGGGCAACTATGGCTACACCTTC